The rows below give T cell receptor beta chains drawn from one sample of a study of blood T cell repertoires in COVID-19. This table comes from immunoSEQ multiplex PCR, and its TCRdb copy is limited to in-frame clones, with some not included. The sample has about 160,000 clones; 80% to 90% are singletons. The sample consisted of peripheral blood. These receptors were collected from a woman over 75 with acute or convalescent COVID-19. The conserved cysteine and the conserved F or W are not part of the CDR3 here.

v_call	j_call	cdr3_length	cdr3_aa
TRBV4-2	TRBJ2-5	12	ASSQDRREETQY
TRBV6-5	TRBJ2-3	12	ASRVLAGIDTQY
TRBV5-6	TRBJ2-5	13	ASSFNRGSQETQY
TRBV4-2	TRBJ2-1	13	ASSPGTSASIEQF
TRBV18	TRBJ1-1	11	ASSVRDRAEAF
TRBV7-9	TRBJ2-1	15	ASSLTPRGGTYNEQF
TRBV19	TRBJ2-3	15	ASSIGSSGGPTDTQY
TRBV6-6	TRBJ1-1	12	ASRQGPMNTEAF
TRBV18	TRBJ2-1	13	ASSSPRTSFEEQF
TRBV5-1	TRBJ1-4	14	ASSLGPGIRHEKLF
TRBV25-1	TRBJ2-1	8	ASAANEQF
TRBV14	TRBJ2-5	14	ASSPQVRRGGRTQY
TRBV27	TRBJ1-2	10	ASSFRGQGVT
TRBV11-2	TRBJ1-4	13	ASSLGPGNGEKLF
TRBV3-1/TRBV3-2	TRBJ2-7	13	ASTSGTGGYSEQY
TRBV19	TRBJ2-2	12	ASSTQGFTGELF
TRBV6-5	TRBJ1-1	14	ASSYGGRALNTEAF
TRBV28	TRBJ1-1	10	ASSLQLTEAF
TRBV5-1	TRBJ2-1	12	ASSLIGAGEEQF
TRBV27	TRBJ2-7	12	ASSLVAGSHEQY
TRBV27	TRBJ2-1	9	ASRTGVEQF
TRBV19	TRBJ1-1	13	ASSIEGQVDPEAF
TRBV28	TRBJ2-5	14	ASSGLFPSRKETQY
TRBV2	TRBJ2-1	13	ASRDRTGRGNEQF
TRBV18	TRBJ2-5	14	ASSPSLAGGQETQY
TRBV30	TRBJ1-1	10	AWSVQQTKAF
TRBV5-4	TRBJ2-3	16	ASSRFGGSGGGTDTQY
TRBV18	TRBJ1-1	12	ASSPRDREYEAF
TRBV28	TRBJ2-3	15	ASSLSLGSGSTDTQY
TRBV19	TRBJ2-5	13	ASSISGTVQETQY
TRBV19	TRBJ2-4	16	ASSIEVRLAGAKNIQY
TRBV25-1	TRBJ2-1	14	ASTAGGRSSYNEQF
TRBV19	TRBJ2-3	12	ASTTGGVADTQY
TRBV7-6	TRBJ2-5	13	ASSLGRGLGETQY
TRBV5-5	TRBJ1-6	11	ASSPYLNSPLH
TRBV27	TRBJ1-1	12	ASSFRDTYTEAF
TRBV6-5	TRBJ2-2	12	ASNAGSRTGELF
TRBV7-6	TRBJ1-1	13	ASSSETVLNTEAF
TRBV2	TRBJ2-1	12	ASSPDRGLDEQF
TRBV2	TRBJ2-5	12	ASNPGQGQETQY
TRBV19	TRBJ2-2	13	ARTPLTMNTGELF
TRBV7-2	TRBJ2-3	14	ASSQPLAGVTDTQY
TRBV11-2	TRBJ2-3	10	ASSLPGGTQY